The sequence of this TCR beta chain was determined in a study of tumor-infiltrating lymphocytes in oesophageal squamous cell carcinoma. The germline gives CDR1 SGHNT, CDR2 YYREEE (reference sequence). This CDR3 is 15 amino acids long. TCRdb re-called the PCR reads with MiXCR, one entry per CDR3 protein. Of about 21,000 distinct CDR3 sequences in the sample, 40% to 50% are singletons; the top ten hold about 13%. Sequences were obtained from normal esophageal tissue next to the tumor. The chain carries TRBV5-4 and TRBJ2-4, with 7 bases identical to TRBD2. The J call is uncertain, as TRBJ2-7 better fits the DNA end. This TCR derives from a male donor with esophageal squamous cell carcinoma. Here the CDR3 reads CASSFGRAPTYEQYF. The CDR3 bases are TGTGCCAGCAGCTTTGGGAGGGCCCCGACCTACGAGCAGTACTTC.